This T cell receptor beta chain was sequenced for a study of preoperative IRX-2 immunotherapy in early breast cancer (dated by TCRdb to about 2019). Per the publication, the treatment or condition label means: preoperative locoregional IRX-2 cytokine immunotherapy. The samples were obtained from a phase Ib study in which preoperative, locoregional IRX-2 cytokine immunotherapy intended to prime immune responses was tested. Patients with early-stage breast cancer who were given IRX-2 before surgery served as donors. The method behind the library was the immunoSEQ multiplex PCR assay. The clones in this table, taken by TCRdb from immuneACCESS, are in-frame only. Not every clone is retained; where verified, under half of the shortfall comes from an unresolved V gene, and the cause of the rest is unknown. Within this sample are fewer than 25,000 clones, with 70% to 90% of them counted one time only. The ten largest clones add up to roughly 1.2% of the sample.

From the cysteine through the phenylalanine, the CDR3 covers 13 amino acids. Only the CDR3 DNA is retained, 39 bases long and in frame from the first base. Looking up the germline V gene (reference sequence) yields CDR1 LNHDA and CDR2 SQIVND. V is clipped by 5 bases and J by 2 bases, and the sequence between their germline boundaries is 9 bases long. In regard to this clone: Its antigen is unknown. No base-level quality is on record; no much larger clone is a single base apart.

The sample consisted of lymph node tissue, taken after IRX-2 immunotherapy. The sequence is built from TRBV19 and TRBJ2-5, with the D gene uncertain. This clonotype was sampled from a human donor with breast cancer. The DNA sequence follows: TGTGCCAGTAGTGGTTACCAACAAGAGACCCAGTACTTC. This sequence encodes CASSGYQQETQYF.